These 27 T cell receptor beta chains were all obtained from the same sample, sequenced in a study of blood T cell repertoires in COVID-19 (dated by TCRdb to about 2020). Library construction relied on the immunoSEQ multiplex PCR assay. TCRdb holds this immuneACCESS table with in-frame rearrangements only. Some clones are missing; in checked studies, unresolved V genes explain under half, and the rest has no known cause. This sample lists 250,000 to 350,000 clones; approximately 86% were detected once. About 1% of the sample rests with the top ten. The sequenced sample was PBMCs or T cells enriched from blood (not recorded which). The receptors stem from a woman younger than 45 who had recovered from COVID-19.

V gene TRBV27 combines with J gene TRBJ2-3, with 9 bases aligning to TRBD2. Looked up from germline, CDR1 is MNHEY and CDR2 is SMNVEV (reference sequence). V lost 3 bases to trimming and J lost 0 bases; unmatched junction nucleotides: 4. The CDR3 length is 16 residues. The CDR3 is CASSFSGGFSTDTQYF. The DNA of the CDR3 is TGTGCCAGCAGTTTTAGCGGGGGTTTTAGCACAGATACGCAGTATTTT.

This clone was seen only once. The chain carries TRBV7-9 and TRBJ1-1; tentative D call: TRBD1 (5 bases). Germline V gene sequence: CDR1 SEHNR, CDR2 FQNEAQ (reference sequence). V shed 4 bases and J shed 4 bases, with 10 bases lying between them. The CDR3 is 13 residues long. The CDR3 region is CASSSMGGTEAFF. CDR3 bases: TGTGCCAGCAGCTCGATGGGGGGCACTGAAGCTTTCTTT.

This rearrangement joins TRBV5-5 to TRBJ1-6, with D unresolved. Trimming left V 2 bases short and J 5 bases short, with 11 bases between. Germline CDR1 is SGHKS and CDR2 is YYEKEE (reference sequence). The CDR3 loop spans 15 amino acids. DNA of the CDR3: TGTGCCAGCAGCTTAGAGGGTCGAGATAATTCACCCCTCCACTTT. It encodes CASSLEGRDNSPLHF.

This clone was picked up a small number of times. The CDR3 reads CASRPLGGGLPEAFF. The CDR3 DNA is TGTGCCAGCAGGCCTCTTGGGGGGGGGTTGCCTGAAGCTTTCTTT. The rearrangement joins TRBV28 to TRBJ1-1; TRBD1 might be the D (5 bases). The CDR3 runs to 15 residues. V gave up 6 bases and J gave up 6 bases, with 20 bases separating them. CDR1 MDHEN and CDR2 SYDVKM come from the germline V gene.

The chain links TRBV10-1 to TRBJ2-1; the match to TRBD2 covers 8 bases. Germline V gene lookup returns CDR1 WNHNN and CDR2 SYGVQD (reference sequence). This CDR3 spans 15 amino acids. V lost 4 bases and J lost 9; bases outside the gene matches: 11. CDR3 amino acids: CASSVGSGNGVEQFF. CDR3 bases: TGCGCCAGCAGTGTAGGTAGCGGGAACGGGGTTGAGCAGTTCTTC.

In this sample, this clone turned up once. This chain joins TRBV9 and TRBJ2-3; 11 nucleotides agree with TRBD2. J was trimmed by 6 bases and V by 0 bases; bases with no gene match: 9. Germline V gene data show CDR1 as SGDLS and CDR2 as YYNGEE. The CDR3 extends over 17 amino acids. Written as DNA, the CDR3 is TGTGCCAGCAGCGTAGAGGGACTAGCGGTTCTCAGGGATACGCAGTATTTT. It translates to CASSVEGLAVLRDTQYF.

The CDR3 sequence: CASLSVGGYTF. CDR3 DNA sequence: TGTGCCAGCCTTAGCGTTGGGGGCTACACCTTC. This rearrangement joins TRBV2 to TRBJ1-2, with D unresolved. Trimming left V 8 bases short and J 8 bases short, with 12 bases between. The length of the CDR3 is 11 residues. CDR1 is SNHLY, CDR2 FYNNEI, per germline.

This clone was counted a single time. This sequence joins TRBV9 and TRBJ2-7; D perhaps matches TRBD2 (6 bases). Trimming removed 0 bases from V and 2 bases from J, with 15 bases in between. Germline assignment: CDR1 SGDLS and CDR2 YYNGEE. The CDR3 covers 16 residues. Here the CDR3 reads CASSVGPGLMTYEQYF. The CDR3 bases are TGTGCCAGCAGCGTAGGCCCGGGACTGATGACCTACGAGCAGTACTTC. The entire variable domain, with the rest obtained from reference TRBV9 and TRBJ2-7, is as follows: DSGVTQTPKHLITATGQRVTLRCSPRSGDLSVYWYQQSLDQGLQFLIQYYNGEERAKGNILERFSAQQFPDLHSELNLSSLELGDSALYFCASSVGPGLMTYEQYFGPGTRLTVT.

This clone was seen once. The chain links TRBV29-1 to TRBJ1-1; 11 bases fit TRBD1. After removal of 8 bases from V and 4 bases from J, the junction contained 3 bases not matched to a gene. The length of the CDR3 is 12 residues. Germline loops: CDR1 SQVTM, CDR2 ANQGSEA. The CDR3 sequence is CSSDRGLTEAFF. The CDR3 DNA is TGCAGCTCGGACAGGGGGCTCACTGAAGCTTTCTTT.

The genes are TRBV2 and TRBJ2-2; D not resolved. The CDR3 spans 11 residues. Germline loops: CDR1 SNHLY, CDR2 FYNNEI. Trimming left V 7 bases short and J 5 bases short, with 5 bases between. The DNA for the CDR3 is TGTGCCAGCATCGAGACCGGGGAGCTGTTTTTT. Translating gives CASIETGELFF.

The chain couples TRBV28 to TRBJ1-4; a weak D match, TRBD1 (5 bases). Germline loops: CDR1 MDHEN, CDR2 SYDVKM. V lost 8 bases to trimming and J lost 4 bases, with 17 bases between them. The CDR3 runs 15 residues. In DNA form, the CDR3 reads TGTGCCAGCGTTGAAATAGGGGCCGGTAATGAAAAACTGTTTTTT. This sequence encodes CASVEIGAGNEKLFF.

V and J are TRBV18 and TRBJ2-7; perhaps TRBD2 as D (5 bases). The CDR3 has 14 amino acids. Trimming cost V 1 base and J 3 bases, with 10 bases left between them. The germline V gene has CDR1 KGHSH and CDR2 LQKENI. CDR3 DNA sequence: TGTGCCAGCTCACCACGAGGGTCCCACTACGAGCAGTACTTC. Translated: CASSPRGSHYEQYF.

This rearrangement joins TRBV30 to TRBJ1-2, with D tentatively TRBD1 (6 bases). The CDR3 sequence is 13 residues long. CDR1 is GTSNPN and CDR2 is SVGIG in the germline V gene (reference sequence). With 8 bases removed from V and 7 bases from J, the gap between germline ends came to 20 bases. Here the CDR3 DNA reads TGTGCCCAACCTCGGACAGACCCTCGTGGCTACACCTTC. It encodes CAQPRTDPRGYTF. Drawing the rest from reference TRBV30 and TRBJ1-2, the complete variable domain is SQTIHQWPATLVQPVGSPLSLECTVEGTSNPNLYWYRQAAGRGLQLLFYSVGIGQISSEVPQNLSASRPQDRQFILSSKKLLLSDSGFYLCAQPRTDPRGYTFGSGTRLTVV.

The chain carries TRBV29-1 and TRBJ1-1, with D possibly matching TRBD1 (6 bases). The CDR3 length is 15 residues. V lost 5 bases and J 0 bases, leaving 16 bases between the germline ends. From germline, CDR1 is SQVTM and CDR2 ANQGSEA. The CDR3 protein is CSVPTQGTLNTEAFF. CDR3 in DNA: TGCAGCGTTCCAACCCAGGGGACCTTGAACACTGAAGCTTTCTTT.

This sequence joins TRBV5-1 and TRBJ1-6; the D gene is possibly TRBD1 (6 bases). V was trimmed by 5 bases and J by 1 base, leaving 16 bases between them. The CDR3 totals 17 residues. Germline-derived CDR1 and CDR2 are SGHRS and YFSETQ. The CDR3 is CASSYLGAVSYNSPLHF. CDR3 coding DNA: TGCGCCAGCAGTTATTTGGGGGCTGTATCCTATAATTCACCCCTCCACTTT. The full variable domain, with the rest looked up from reference TRBV5-1 and TRBJ1-6, is KAGVTQTPRYLIKTRGQQVTLSCSPISGHRSVSWYQQTPGQGLQFLFEYFSETQRNKGNFPGRFSGRQFSNSRSEMNVSTLELGDSALYLCASSYLGAVSYNSPLHFGNGTRLTVT.

In its sample, this clone was seen a few times. The chain carries TRBV10-1 and TRBJ2-7; TRBD2 matches 7 bases. The CDR3 length is 14 residues. CDR1 and CDR2 from the germline V gene are WNHNN and SYGVQD (reference sequence). V trimming: 2 bases; J trimming: 4 bases; junction bases outside the gene matches: 5. Written as DNA, the CDR3 is TGCGCCAGCAGTGAGGGCGGGAGAGGATACGAGCAGTACTTC. It encodes CASSEGGRGYEQYF.

This clone was detected only a few times. The chain links TRBV29-1 to TRBJ1-2; 7 bases are shared with TRBD1. Germline-derived CDR1 and CDR2 are SQVTM and ANQGSEA. Trimming took 5 bases from V and 1 from J; bases not matched to a gene: 4. The CDR3 is 13 residues long. The chain's CDR3 is CSVPRQGNYGYTF. DNA of the CDR3: TGCAGCGTTCCCCGACAGGGTAACTATGGCTACACCTTC.

The chain employs TRBV7-2 and TRBJ2-2; 8 positions match TRBD2. Trimming took 6 bases from V and 0 from J; bases not matched to a gene: 9. Germline assignment: CDR1 SGHTA and CDR2 FQGNSA. The CDR3 contains 17 residues. DNA of the CDR3: TGTGCCAGCAGACCCACCGGGACTAGATCGAACACCGGGGAGCTGTTTTTT. It yields the protein CASRPTGTRSNTGELFF.

V usage is TRBV6-5 and J usage is TRBJ2-5; 7 positions agree with TRBD1. J lost 1 base, V lost 8 bases, and 10 bases had no gene match. The CDR3 loop spans 15 amino acids. Germline V gene sequence: CDR1 MNHEY, CDR2 SVGAGI. CDR3 bases: TGTGCCAGCCCACCCGGGACAGCGATCCAAGAGACCCAGTACTTC. Translated: CASPPGTAIQETQYF.

The V gene is TRBV11-3, the J gene TRBJ2-3; 10 bases line up with TRBD2. V dropped 5 bases and J dropped 4; count of bases not matched to a gene: 9. This CDR3 contains 16 residues. Germline CDR1 is SGHNT and CDR2 is YENEEA. The DNA for the CDR3 is TGTGCCAGCAGCGGGAGGGGCCTAGCGGGGGCAGATACGCAGTATTTT. Translating it yields CASSGRGLAGADTQYF.

Remarks on this clone: Within the sample, other DNA sequences also encode this same CDR3. V gene TRBV27 combines with J gene TRBJ1-5; D not resolved. From germline, CDR1 is MNHEY and CDR2 SMNVEV (reference sequence). CDR3 length equals 12 residues. V lost 4 bases and J lost 4, with 5 bases in between. The CDR3 region is CASSSLNQPQHF. The CDR3 DNA follows: TGTGCCAGCAGTTCCCTTAATCAGCCCCAGCATTTT.

This clone occurred once. V is TRBV20-1 and J is TRBJ2-7, with TRBD2 identical over 9 bases. The V and J ends lost 3 bases and 0 bases, in that order; junction bases with no gene match: 9. CDR1 and CDR2 (germline): DFQATT, SNEGSKA (reference sequence). The CDR3 consists of 16 residues. CDR3 protein: CSASGGGAVGSYEQYF. CDR3 DNA sequence: TGCAGTGCTAGTGGCGGGGGGGCCGTAGGCTCCTACGAGCAGTACTTC.

The J gene is TRBJ1-4, the V gene TRBV7-9; possibly TRBD1 for D (6 bases). This CDR3 region has 14 residues. V was trimmed by 4 bases and J by 5 bases, leaving 11 bases between them. Germline CDR1 reads SEHNR; CDR2 reads FQNEAQ (reference sequence). CDR3 sequence (DNA): TGTGCCAGCAGCTCTGGACAGACGAATGAAAAACTGTTTTTT. Translating gives CASSSGQTNEKLFF.

The rearrangement joins TRBV3-1 (or the pseudogene TRBV3-2) to TRBJ2-7; 7 bases fit TRBD1. The trim removed 5 bases at V and 3 bases at J, leaving 7 bases unmatched. The CDR3 is 14 amino acids. Germline V gives CDR1 LGHDT, CDR2 YNNKEL (reference sequence). The CDR3, as DNA: TGTGCCAGCAGCTCCCGACAGGGCCACTACGAGCAGTACTTC. Translation gives CASSSRQGHYEQYF.

The chain uses TRBV9 and TRBJ1-4; D is ambiguous. There are 15 residues in the CDR3. Germline CDR1 and CDR2: SGDLS and YYNGEE. V was pared by 0 bases and J by 4 bases, with 10 bases between. The CDR3 sequence: CASSVGSAINEKLFF. CDR3 DNA: TGTGCCAGCAGCGTAGGGTCAGCGATTAATGAAAAACTGTTTTTT.

The chain has TRBV4-3 and TRBJ1-4; D possibly corresponds to TRBD1 (6 bases). The CDR3 totals 19 residues. V shed 0 bases and J shed 6 bases, with 23 bases lying between them. The germline V gene encodes CDR1 LGHNA and CDR2 YSLEER. The CDR3 loop reads CASSQDRWGSTGMDEKLFF. CDR3 bases: TGCGCCAGCAGCCAAGATAGGTGGGGGTCTACAGGGATGGATGAAAAACTGTTTTTT.

The rearrangement joins TRBV4-1 to TRBJ2-7; 9 bases agree with TRBD2. Germline lookup yields CDR1 MGHRA and CDR2 YSYEKL. J lost 4 bases, V lost 2 bases, and 9 bases had no gene match. CDR3 length: 16 residues. For the CDR3, the DNA is TGCGCCAGCAGCCAACGGGTAGCGGGGGTCCGTTACGAGCAGTACTTC. Residues: CASSQRVAGVRYEQYF.